A single sample is the source of the 32 T cell receptor beta chains below, sequenced in a study of T cell repertoires in cytomegalovirus infection (dated by TCRdb to 2018 to 2020). The sample's treatment or condition, from its label and the paper: in vitro stimulation with specific CMV peptide epitopes to enrich CMV-specific T cells. TCRdb names Illumina HiSeq 1500 as the instrument used. Clones were called with MiXCR by TCRdb after fastp trimmed the public reads at Q25, and only in-frame beta chains were retained. Rows matching on CDR3 protein sequence are summarized as one entry with the most common DNA and genes. For this sample there are 90,000 to 120,000 distinct CDR3 sequences; 35% to 50% appear just once. Just under 75% of the sample is in the top ten clones. These receptors' antigens are unknown. The specimen was CD8+ T cells from cultured PBMCs, collected from culture after CMV antigen stimulation. Every receptor here comes from a human donor in good health (CMV status not recorded). Some clones in this sample may be carry-over from other donors' samples.

This chain joins TRBV7-9 and TRBJ2-5, with D perhaps matching TRBD2 (6 bases). CDR3 length: 16 residues. Germline values: CDR1 SEHNR, CDR2 FQNEAQ (reference sequence). The V and J ends lost 1 base and 3 bases respectively, with 15 bases between them. The CDR3 reads CASSLEGGFRKETQYF. CDR3 bases: TGTGCCAGCAGCTTAGAAGGAGGGTTTAGGAAAGAGACCCAGTACTTC. The full variable domain, its missing parts supplied by reference TRBV7-9 and TRBJ2-5, is DTGVSQNPRHKITKRGQNVTFRCDPISEHNRLYWYRQTLGQGPEFLTYFQNEAQLEKSRLLSDRFSAERPKGSFSTLEIQRTEQGDSAMYLCASSLEGGFRKETQYFGPGTRLLVL.

The CDR3 DNA is TGTGCCAGCAGTTTCGGTGTCCCAGGGTACGAGAATTCACCCCTCCACTTT. Amino acids: CASSFGVPGYENSPLHF. This chain connects TRBV28 to TRBJ1-6, with D perhaps TRBD1 (5 bases). Germline loops: CDR1 MDHEN, CDR2 SYDVKM. Deletions cut 3 bases from V and 7 bases from J, with 19 bases between. This CDR3 region has 17 residues.

The chain carries TRBV6-1 and TRBJ1-2, with 10 bases aligning to TRBD1. With V trimmed by 5 bases and J by 3 bases, 18 bases remained unmatched. Germline V gives CDR1 MNHNS, CDR2 SASEGT. This CDR3 is 19 amino acids long. The CDR3 is CASSYDHLGPGQGYYGYTF. As DNA, the CDR3 is TGTGCCAGCAGTTACGATCACCTGGGCCCGGGACAGGGGTACTATGGCTACACCTTC.

This clonotype was observed a few times. This chain links TRBV27 with TRBJ2-7; 8 bases are shared with TRBD2. Losses at the gene ends were 3 bases for V and 2 bases for J; bases not matched to a gene: 6. The CDR3 length is 15 residues. Germline V CDR1 and CDR2: MNHEY, SMNVEV (reference sequence). CDR3 region: CASSLELAGTYEQYF. CDR3 DNA sequence: TGTGCCAGCAGTTTGGAGCTAGCGGGCACCTACGAGCAGTACTTC.

Many counts were recorded for this clonotype. This rearrangement joins TRBV7-3 to TRBJ2-3; 11 positions agree with TRBD2. The CDR3 extends over 15 amino acids. The germline V gene encodes CDR1 SGHTA and CDR2 FQGTGA. Losses at the gene ends were 2 bases for V and 5 bases for J; bases not matched to a gene: 3. The CDR3 is CASSLGTSGGDTQYF. CDR3 nucleotides: TGTGCCAGCAGCTTAGGAACTAGCGGGGGAGATACGCAGTATTTT.

At least ten counts were recorded for this clonotype. V and J are TRBV11-1 and TRBJ2-5; D remains ambiguous. Germline V gene lookup returns CDR1 SGHAT and CDR2 FQDESV (reference sequence). This CDR3 spans 16 amino acids. V lost 5 bases to trimming and J lost 1 base, with 17 bases between them. This chain's CDR3 is CASSPISGPLQETQYF. The DNA for the CDR3 is TGTGCCAGCAGCCCAATTTCCGGACCACTCCAAGAGACCCAGTACTTC.

The chain combines TRBV20-1 with TRBJ2-1, with D perhaps TRBD1 (6 bases). Trimming shortened V by 2 bases and J by 2 bases, and 10 bases separated the two germline ends. CDR3 size: 14 residues. Germline CDR1 reads DFQATT; CDR2 reads SNEGSKA (reference sequence). The CDR3 nucleotides read TGCAGTGCTAGACCGGGACAACCCTACAATGAGCAGTTCTTC. Translating it yields CSARPGQPYNEQFF.

In its sample, this clonotype was seen a few times. The chain combines TRBV7-6 with TRBJ2-3; 8 bases are a match to TRBD2. V dropped 5 bases and J dropped 6; count of bases not matched to a gene: 19. The CDR3 extends over 18 amino acids. Germline CDR1 is SGHVS and CDR2 is FNYEAQ. CDR3 in DNA: TGTGCCAGCAGCAACGAGTTAGCGGGGCCTACTCTAGCGGATACGCAGTATTTT. Translating gives CASSNELAGPTLADTQYF.

V gene TRBV7-6 combines with J gene TRBJ1-1; 7 positions match TRBD1. V lost 0 bases to trimming and J lost 4 bases; unmatched junction nucleotides: 8. The CDR3 has 16 residues. Germline CDR1 SGHVS, CDR2 FNYEAQ. The CDR3 nucleotides read TGTGCCAGCAGCTTAGCCGAATCGACAGGGCCCACTGAAGCTTTCTTT. This translates into CASSLAESTGPTEAFF.

The chain uses TRBV5-1 and TRBJ2-7; possibly TRBD1 or TRBD2 for D (5 bases each). This CDR3 is 16 amino acids long. The germline V gene encodes CDR1 SGHRS and CDR2 YFSETQ. The V end was cut by 1 base, the J end by 1 base, with 15 bases between. The CDR3 is CASSLLMRGPSYEQYF. The CDR3 DNA reads TGCGCCAGCAGCTTGCTTATGAGGGGACCTTCCTACGAGCAGTACTTC.

This chain joins TRBV12-3 or TRBV12-4 and TRBJ2-3; 8 nucleotides line up with TRBD2. Germline trimming cut 2 bases from V and 2 bases from J; bases unmatched to any gene: 3. The CDR3 contains 15 residues. In DNA, the CDR3 is TGTGCCAGCAGTTTATCTAGCGGGTCCACAGATACGCAGTATTTT. Translation gives CASSLSSGSTDTQYF.

This clonotype was seen a handful of times. V usage is TRBV29-1 and J usage is TRBJ2-7; D not certain. Germline CDR1 SQVTM, CDR2 ANQGSEA. Trimming stripped 0 bases from V and 5 bases from J, with 11 bases between. This CDR3 has 13 residues. The CDR3: CSVEDRSFNEQYF. The CDR3 nucleotides read TGCAGCGTTGAAGATCGCAGTTTCAACGAGCAGTACTTC.

This chain links TRBV7-9 with TRBJ1-1; D gene ambiguous. Germline CDR1 reads SEHNR; CDR2 reads FQNEAQ (reference sequence). V lost 7 bases to trimming and J lost 1 base, with 10 bases between them. The CDR3 spans 13 residues. The CDR3 loop reads CASTYAQNTEAFF. The DNA of the CDR3 is TGTGCCAGCACCTACGCGCAGAACACTGAAGCTTTCTTT.

The chain combines TRBV7-2 with TRBJ1-1; D not certain. V gave up 2 bases and J gave up 0 bases, with 7 bases separating them. The CDR3 is 14 amino acids. Germline assignment: CDR1 SGHTA and CDR2 FQGNSA. DNA for the CDR3: TGTGCCAGCAGCTTAAACCCCATGAACACTGAAGCTTTCTTT. Encoded protein: CASSLNPMNTEAFF.

A few counts support this clonotype. V is TRBV7-9 and J is TRBJ1-1, with D maybe TRBD1 (6 bases). Trimming left V 8 bases short and J 8 bases short, with 12 bases between. The germline gives CDR1 SEHNR, CDR2 FQNEAQ (reference sequence). This CDR3 has 11 residues. The CDR3 DNA sequence: TGTGCCAGCCGTGGGGGCCCCGAAGCTTTCTTT. This translates into CASRGGPEAFF.

This clonotype was counted many times. The chain combines TRBV27 with TRBJ1-5; no clear D gene. There are 13 residues in the CDR3. Looked up from germline, CDR1 is MNHEY and CDR2 is SMNVEV (reference sequence). V lost 3 bases to trimming and J lost 4 bases, with 7 bases between them. The CDR3 nucleotides read TGTGCCAGCAGTTTGGGAGTTAATCAGCCCCAGCATTTT. It translates to CASSLGVNQPQHF.

On this clonotype: A much larger clone is a single base away; this may be a read error. The chain combines TRBV12-3 or TRBV12-4 with TRBJ1-6, with D unresolved. V was shortened by 3 bases and J by 10 bases, with 16 bases between the two germline ends. There are 15 residues in the CDR3. CDR3: CASSFNPANGSPLHF. DNA for the CDR3: TGTGCCAGCAGTTTCAATCCGGCTAACGGATCACCCCTCCACTTT.

The rearrangement joins TRBV5-1 to TRBJ2-3; 13 bases are shared with TRBD2. CDR1 is SGHRS and CDR2 is YFSETQ in the germline V gene. The CDR3 spans 17 residues. V lost 4 bases, J lost 5 bases, and 10 bases stayed unmatched. This CDR3 reads CASSPWTSGGWVDTQYF. The CDR3 DNA sequence: TGCGCCAGCAGCCCGTGGACTAGCGGGGGTTGGGTAGATACGCAGTATTTT.

This clonotype was recorded a few times. This chain uses TRBV11-2 with TRBJ1-1; D ambiguous. This CDR3 spans 15 amino acids. V lost 4 bases, J lost 7 bases, and 19 bases lay in between. Germline V gives CDR1 SGHAT, CDR2 FQNNGV. CDR3 coding DNA: TGTGCCAGCAGCTACTGGTCCGACCCCCCACGTGAAGCTTTCTTT. Its protein product is CASSYWSDPPREAFF.

This clonotype turned up a few times. V is TRBV12-3 or TRBV12-4 and J is TRBJ2-5; 8 bases are a match to TRBD2. The V gene end was trimmed by 6 bases and the J gene end by 5 bases; junction bases not matched to a gene: 8. The CDR3 runs 14 residues. DNA of the CDR3: TGTGCCAGCAGCCCCCCCGGGGGGGAGGAGACCCAGTACTTC. Translated, it gives CASSPPGGEETQYF.

This clonotype came up once. J is TRBJ1-1 and V is TRBV4-2, with a tentative D call TRBD1 (5 bases). Germline CDR1 and CDR2: LGHNA and YNFKEQ. There are 15 residues in the CDR3. Trimming shortened V by 0 bases and J by 4 bases, and 12 bases separated the two germline ends. CDR3 sequence reads: CASSQEGGAATEAFF. The CDR3 nucleotides are TGTGCCAGCAGCCAAGAGGGAGGGGCGGCCACTGAAGCTTTCTTT.

The CDR3 nucleotides read TGTGCCAGCAGCTTAGATCCCGGGACGCCCAATTCACCCCTCCACTTT. Amino acid sequence: CASSLDPGTPNSPLHF. This chain uses TRBV11-2 with TRBJ1-6; D is perhaps TRBD1 (5 bases). The CDR3 contains 16 residues. The germline V gene has CDR1 SGHAT and CDR2 FQNNGV. V was cut by 0 bases and J by 7 bases, with 13 bases left in between. The whole variable domain, remainder taken from reference TRBV11-2 and TRBJ1-6, is EAGVAQSPRYKIIEKRQSVAFWCNPISGHATLYWYQQILGQGPKLLIQFQNNGVVDDSQLPKDRFSAERLKGVDSTLKIQPAKLEDSAVYLCASSLDPGTPNSPLHFGNGTRLTVT.

The sample holds a few counts of this clonotype. The rearrangement uses TRBV6-2 or TRBV6-3 and TRBJ1-5; D unclear. Trimming took 5 bases from V and 6 from J, leaving 14 bases between them. This CDR3 is 14 amino acids long. Germline V gene data show CDR1 as MNHEY and CDR2 as SVGEGT. The CDR3 DNA is TGTGCCAGCAGTCCCCTTTACGGGAGTCAGCCCCAGCATTTT. Translation: CASSPLYGSQPQHF.

The J gene is TRBJ1-4, the V gene TRBV14; 7 nucleotides agree with TRBD1. Germline CDR1 and CDR2: SGHDN and FVKESK. V shed 4 bases, J shed 5 bases, and the junction held 4 bases outside the gene matches. The CDR3 loop spans 14 amino acids. The CDR3: CASSRQGRNEKLFF. For the CDR3, the DNA is TGTGCCAGCAGCCGACAGGGTCGGAATGAAAAACTGTTTTTT.

The V gene is TRBV4-1, the J gene TRBJ2-7; 8 bases are shared with TRBD1. The germline gives CDR1 MGHRA, CDR2 YSYEKL. With V trimmed by 8 bases and J by 3 bases, 9 bases remained unmatched. The CDR3 runs 14 residues. The CDR3 is CASAMLTGDYEQYF. The CDR3 coding sequence is TGCGCCAGCGCGATGTTGACAGGGGACTACGAGCAGTACTTC.

The chain uses TRBV4-1 and TRBJ1-3, with D possibly TRBD1 on 6 matching bases. Trimming took 1 base from V and 0 from J, leaving 10 bases between them. The CDR3 contains 16 residues. Germline values: CDR1 MGHRA, CDR2 YSYEKL. The CDR3 spells CASSQGTARSGNTIYF. In nucleotides, the CDR3 is TGCGCCAGCAGCCAAGGGACAGCCCGCTCTGGAAACACCATATATTTT.

This clonotype has at least ten counts. This chain links TRBV7-9 with TRBJ2-5, with D perhaps assigned TRBD1 or TRBD2 (5 bases each). The CDR3 totals 14 residues. Germline V CDR1 and CDR2: SEHNR, FQNEAQ (reference sequence). V lost 4 bases to trimming and J lost 5 bases, with 14 bases between them. Written as DNA, the CDR3 is TGTGCCAGCAGCTCAGGGACCCACTCTGAGACCCAGTACTTC. Its translation: CASSSGTHSETQYF. The variable domain in full, with the rest retrieved from reference TRBV7-9 and TRBJ2-5, is DTGVSQNPRHKITKRGQNVTFRCDPISEHNRLYWYRQTLGQGPEFLTYFQNEAQLEKSRLLSDRFSAERPKGSFSTLEIQRTEQGDSAMYLCASSSGTHSETQYFGPGTRLLVL.

This chain links TRBV6-5 with TRBJ2-7, with 7 nucleotides matching TRBD1. In germline, CDR1 is MNHEY, CDR2 SVGAGI. Trimming took 5 bases from V and 5 from J; bases not matched to a gene: 0. The CDR3 length is 11 residues. The CDR3 protein is CASSTGDEQYF. The CDR3 DNA is TGTGCCAGCAGTACAGGGGACGAGCAGTACTTC.

Many counts were recorded for this clonotype. The rearrangement uses TRBV7-9 and TRBJ1-1; unclear D gene. Trimming took off 1 base at V and 6 bases at J, with 6 bases between the two ends. Germline V CDR1 and CDR2: SEHNR, FQNEAQ (reference sequence). The CDR3 contains 12 residues. This CDR3 reads CASSLEEAEAFF. In nucleotides, the CDR3 is TGTGCCAGCAGCTTAGAAGAGGCTGAAGCTTTCTTT.

The chain uses TRBV19 and TRBJ2-3; 7 bases fit TRBD2. Trimming at V came to 0 bases and at J to 2 bases, leaving 5 bases not matched to a gene. The CDR3 spans 16 residues. Germline lookup yields CDR1 LNHDA and CDR2 SQIVND (reference sequence). The CDR3 region is CASSIDWRGTTDTQYF. In DNA form, the CDR3 reads TGTGCCAGTAGTATAGACTGGCGGGGGACCACAGATACGCAGTATTTT.

The genes are TRBV4-3 and TRBJ2-7; TRBD1 is a possible D gene (5 bases). The CDR3 loop spans 13 amino acids. The germline V gene encodes CDR1 LGHNA and CDR2 YSLEER. The V gene lost 4 bases and the J gene lost 4 bases, with 11 bases spanning the gap. Written as DNA, the CDR3 is TGCGCCAGCAGCCCCTCAGGGAAGTACGAGCAGTACTTC. Translated, it gives CASSPSGKYEQYF.

The sample holds many counts of this clonotype. The CDR3 nucleotides are TGTGCCAGCAGTTTAGTCAGGGACGGTGAGCAGTTCTTC. Protein sequence: CASSLVRDGEQFF. The rearrangement joins TRBV12-3 or TRBV12-4 to TRBJ2-1; the D gene could be TRBD1 or TRBD2 (5 bases each). CDR3 size: 13 residues. V dropped 1 base and J dropped 9 bases, with 10 bases sitting between them.